The entry below gives a single T cell receptor (beta chain) sequence along with its context. This sample was included in a study of control samples from healthy donors and cancer patients. CDR3 length equals 13 residues. Trimming removed 0 bases at V and 5 bases at J, with 8 bases between. Germline V CDR1 and CDR2: SGDLS, YYNGEE. Profiling relied on immunoSEQ multiplex PCR, and the TCRdb table lists in-frame clones only, not all of them. This sample has approximately 50,000 clones, with about nine tenths found just once. V is TRBV9 and J is TRBJ2-5, with D unresolved. This TCR was sampled from a man in his sixties with head and neck cancer. Sequencing was performed on PBMCs. The CDR3 DNA sequence: TGTGCCAGCAGCGTAGGACGCGCGGAGACCCAGTACTTC. Amino acid sequence: CASSVGRAETQYF.